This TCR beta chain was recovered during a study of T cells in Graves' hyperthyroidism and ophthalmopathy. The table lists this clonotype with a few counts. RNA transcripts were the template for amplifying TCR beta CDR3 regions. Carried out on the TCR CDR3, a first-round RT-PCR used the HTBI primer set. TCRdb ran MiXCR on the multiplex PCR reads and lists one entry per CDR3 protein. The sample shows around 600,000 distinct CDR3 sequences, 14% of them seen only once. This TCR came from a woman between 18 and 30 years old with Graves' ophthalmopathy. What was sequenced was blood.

The CDR3 DNA is TGTGCCAGTAGGACCCCCGGGACAGGGGCCGGGGAGCAGTACTTC. Translation: CASRTPGTGAGEQYF. The V gene is TRBV19, the J gene TRBJ2-7, with 10 bases matching TRBD1. V was pared by 6 bases and J by 7 bases, with 12 bases of the junction left unmatched. Germline values: CDR1 LNHDA, CDR2 SQIVND (reference sequence). The CDR3 contains 15 residues.